This T cell receptor beta chain was found in a study of blood T cell repertoires in COVID-19. Only one count was recorded for this clone. Generated by immunoSEQ multiplex PCR, the TCRdb table keeps only in-frame clones and is missing some. The sample yields 250,000 to 350,000 clones, around nine tenths seen once. Material for sequencing was peripheral blood. This clonotype was sampled from a woman aged 60-70 years with acute or convalescent COVID-19.

In nucleotides, the CDR3 is TGTGCCAGCAGTTACTCCGGGTCAAATTCACCCCTCCACTTT. As protein: CASSYSGSNSPLHF. The V call is TRBV6-5, the J call TRBJ1-6; D gene unclear. There are 14 residues in the CDR3. From germline, CDR1 is MNHEY and CDR2 SVGAGI. Trimming pared 0 bases from V and 7 bases from J, leaving 7 bases between.